This TCR beta chain was sequenced in a study of T cells after yellow fever vaccination. Study-level results: Few clonotypes appeared in both CD4 and CD8 compartments. Abundant clonotypes from the bulk population could contaminate FACS-sorted repertoires.

The CDR3 totals 15 residues. Germline loops: CDR1 SGHRS, CDR2 YFSETQ. Trimming took 6 bases from V and 0 from J, leaving 14 bases between them. TCRdb itself ran the 5' RACE reads through MiXCR, one entry per CDR3 protein. The top ten clones hold approximately 16% of a sample with about 360,000 distinct CDR3 sequences, 6.2% of them seen once. This clonotype was found a few times. The antigen remains unidentified. The source of this sequence is a man aged 25 to 40 who received the YFV17D yellow fever vaccine. The sequenced sample was PBMCs, obtained 5 days after the yellow fever booster vaccination. This chain joins TRBV5-1 and TRBJ2-3; D uncertain. CDR3 coding DNA: TGCGCCAGCAACTTTATACCGACTAGCACAGATACGCAGTATTTT. Translation gives CASNFIPTSTDTQYF.